This T cell receptor beta chain comes out of a study of cytomegalovirus exposure and HLA in healthy donors. Overall study: The study placed 70% to 90% of its 398 genotyped donors in the Caucasian-associated ancestry cluster. Study-wide results and caveats: Researchers left out some V segments, among them TRBV6-2 and TRBV6-3, as indistinguishable.

It was healthy bone marrow donors who served as donors. On this clone: Antigen: not known.

This CDR3 has 14 residues. Germline V CDR1 and CDR2: SQVTM, ANQGSEA. V lost 2 bases, J lost 3 bases, and 6 bases stayed unmatched. The study ran its PCR with 60 Vbeta and 13 Jbeta primers. In the original workflow: About 83 million unique TCR beta chains, 10 million to 14 million shared, were counted in a later analysis. Clones were read by immunoSEQ multiplex PCR, and TCRdb kept only the in-frame ones, dropping some. D and trimming come from the DNA, and the V and J calls and clone size come from that table. The sample holds some 120,000 clones, about 69% seen once. The sequence came from a man aged 30 to 39 in good health and CMV-seronegative. Source material: PBMCs. The gene calls are TRBV29-1 and TRBJ2-7; 8 nucleotides line up with TRBD2. In DNA, the CDR3 is TGCAGCGTTGAAAAGAGCGGGAGAGGCTACGAGCAGTACTTC. Its protein is CSVEKSGRGYEQYF.